A selection of T cell receptor beta chains follows, all from one sample in a study of blood T cell repertoires in COVID-19. Clones were read by immunoSEQ multiplex PCR, and TCRdb kept only the in-frame ones, dropping some. The data show about 380,000 clones, 88% seen once. Sequencing used PBMCs or T cells enriched from blood (not recorded which). The receptors were sampled from a woman aged 18-29 years who had recovered from COVID-19. CDR3s include the opening cysteine and the closing phenylalanine or tryptophan. The D gene is left open where the match is weak. Rows give clone size only sometimes, using once, few, many, or a class for an expanded clone.

abundance: .
j_gene: TRBJ1-4
d_gene: TRBD1
v_gene: TRBV7-8
CDR3nt: TGTGCCAGCAGCGACCGGGCCACAGGGGCTGGAAAACTGTTTTTT
CDR3aa: CASSDRATGAGKLFF

abundance: .
j_gene: TRBJ2-7
d_gene: .
v_gene: TRBV27
CDR3nt: TGTGCCAGCAGTTTATATCCCCCGCAGGGTGTTCCCTACGAGCAGTACTTC
CDR3aa: CASSLYPPQGVPYEQYF

abundance: .
j_gene: TRBJ1-5
d_gene: .
v_gene: TRBV19
CDR3nt: TGTGCCAGCAACACTTCAGGTCGCAATCAGCCCCAGCATTTT
CDR3aa: CASNTSGRNQPQHF

abundance: .
j_gene: TRBJ1-2
d_gene: .
v_gene: TRBV7-9
CDR3nt: TGTGCCAGCAGCTCTCACTCGGCAGGCTATGGCTACACCTTC
CDR3aa: CASSSHSAGYGYTF

abundance: .
j_gene: TRBJ2-1
d_gene: TRBD2
v_gene: TRBV2
CDR3nt: TGTGCCAGCAGGGGCACTAGCGGGGCCCACAATGAGCAGTTCTTC
CDR3aa: CASRGTSGAHNEQFF

abundance: .
j_gene: TRBJ1-1
d_gene: .
v_gene: TRBV6-6
CDR3nt: TGTGCCAGCAGTTATCCGGAGCCTATGAACACTGAAGCTTTCTTT
CDR3aa: CASSYPEPMNTEAFF

abundance: .
j_gene: TRBJ1-1
d_gene: .
v_gene: TRBV4-1
CDR3nt: TGCGCCAGCAGCCAGCCAGGGAAGAACACTGAAGCTTTCTTT
CDR3aa: CASSQPGKNTEAFF

abundance: once
j_gene: TRBJ2-3
d_gene: .
v_gene: TRBV6-4
CDR3nt: TGTGCCAGCAGTGAGATACAGTCTAGCACAGATACGCAGTATTTT
CDR3aa: CASSEIQSSTDTQYF

abundance: .
j_gene: TRBJ1-2
d_gene: .
v_gene: TRBV9
CDR3nt: TGTGCCAGCAGCCCCCAGAACATTAACTATGGCTACACCTTC
CDR3aa: CASSPQNINYGYTF

abundance: .
j_gene: TRBJ2-5
d_gene: .
v_gene: TRBV12-5
CDR3nt: TGTGCTAGTGGTTCCCCCCAGGGAGAGACCCAGTACTTC
CDR3aa: CASGSPQGETQYF

abundance: .
j_gene: TRBJ1-6
d_gene: .
v_gene: TRBV9
CDR3nt: TGTGCCAGCAGCGTAGGAGGACGGGGAGGTTCACCCCTCCACTTT
CDR3aa: CASSVGGRGGSPLHF

abundance: .
j_gene: TRBJ1-2
d_gene: TRBD1
v_gene: TRBV5-1
CDR3nt: TGCGCCAGCACCGATCCCGGGACAGGGAACTATGGCTACACCTTC
CDR3aa: CASTDPGTGNYGYTF

abundance: once
j_gene: TRBJ2-1
d_gene: .
v_gene: TRBV6-2/TRBV6-3
CDR3nt: TGTGCCAGCAGCTTACTCGGGAGTGGCAATGAGCAGTTCTTC
CDR3aa: CASSLLGSGNEQFF

abundance: .
j_gene: TRBJ1-6
d_gene: .
v_gene: TRBV7-9
CDR3nt: TGTGCCAGCAGCTTAGAACAGGCCCTCCTCCACTTT
CDR3aa: CASSLEQALLHF

abundance: few
j_gene: TRBJ2-1
d_gene: .
v_gene: TRBV4-1
CDR3nt: TGCGCCAGCAGCCACATCGGGGACTCTCTACACAATGAGCAGTTCTTC
CDR3aa: CASSHIGDSLHNEQFF

abundance: once
j_gene: TRBJ2-3
d_gene: .
v_gene: TRBV19
CDR3nt: TGTGCCAGTAGTATAGACGTTAAGACGGGGACGCAGTATTTT
CDR3aa: CASSIDVKTGTQYF

abundance: .
j_gene: TRBJ2-1
d_gene: TRBD2
v_gene: TRBV14
CDR3nt: TGTGCCAGCAGCCCGACTAGCGGGGGTGCACGAAGTGAGCAGTTCTTC
CDR3aa: CASSPTSGGARSEQFF

abundance: .
j_gene: TRBJ2-5
d_gene: .
v_gene: TRBV5-4
CDR3nt: TGTGCCAGCAGCTTGGGGACAGTTAAAGAGACCCAGTACTTC
CDR3aa: CASSLGTVKETQYF

abundance: .
j_gene: TRBJ2-2
d_gene: TRBD2
v_gene: TRBV15
CDR3nt: TGTGCCACCAGCGGATCCGGGACTAGCGGGGTCACCGGGGAGCTGTTTTTT
CDR3aa: CATSGSGTSGVTGELFF

abundance: .
j_gene: TRBJ2-3
d_gene: TRBD2
v_gene: TRBV6-2/TRBV6-3
CDR3nt: TGTGCCAGCAGTTACTCGCGGAGCGGGGGTGGGGATACGCAGTATTTT
CDR3aa: CASSYSRSGGGDTQYF

abundance: .
j_gene: TRBJ1-6
d_gene: .
v_gene: TRBV4-1
CDR3nt: TGCGCCAGCAGCCAAGAAGGACAGCCACTTAATTCACCCCTCCACTTT
CDR3aa: CASSQEGQPLNSPLHF

abundance: few
j_gene: TRBJ1-3
d_gene: .
v_gene: TRBV2
CDR3nt: TGTGCCAGCGAGGGGAGGGACTCTGGAAACACCATATATTTT
CDR3aa: CASEGRDSGNTIYF

abundance: .
j_gene: TRBJ1-2
d_gene: TRBD1
v_gene: TRBV29-1
CDR3nt: TGCAGCGTTGACAATCAGGGGGGATATGGCTACACCTTC
CDR3aa: CSVDNQGGYGYTF

abundance: .
j_gene: TRBJ1-2
d_gene: .
v_gene: TRBV7-9
CDR3nt: TGTGCCAGCAGCTCGAGGAATACGGGAACAGAAAACTATGGCTACACCTTC
CDR3aa: CASSSRNTGTENYGYTF

abundance: .
j_gene: TRBJ1-2
d_gene: .
v_gene: TRBV25-1
CDR3nt: TGTGCCAGCAGTGGAGGACAGAAGGCTAACTATGGCTACACCTTC
CDR3aa: CASSGGQKANYGYTF

abundance: .
j_gene: TRBJ2-6
d_gene: .
v_gene: TRBV24-1
CDR3nt: TGTGCCACCAGTGATCCGGAGGGCTCTGGGGCCAACGTCCTGACTTTC
CDR3aa: CATSDPEGSGANVLTF

abundance: once
j_gene: TRBJ2-7
d_gene: .
v_gene: TRBV7-9
CDR3nt: TGTGCCAGCAGCTTAGAGGACAGCCTAATCTACGAGCAGTACTTC
CDR3aa: CASSLEDSLIYEQYF

abundance: .
j_gene: TRBJ1-2
d_gene: TRBD1
v_gene: TRBV30
CDR3nt: TGTGCGACAGGGATGGGACTCTATGGCTACACCTTC
CDR3aa: CATGMGLYGYTF

abundance: .
j_gene: TRBJ1-6
d_gene: .
v_gene: TRBV9
CDR3nt: TGTGCCAGCAGCGTAGATTCGACAGAGTCCTATAATTCACCCCTCCACTTT
CDR3aa: CASSVDSTESYNSPLHF

abundance: .
j_gene: TRBJ2-2
d_gene: .
v_gene: TRBV24-1
CDR3nt: TGTGCCACCAGTGAAAGGGAGAGGGACACCGGGGAGCTGTTTTTT
CDR3aa: CATSERERDTGELFF

abundance: .
j_gene: TRBJ1-2
d_gene: .
v_gene: TRBV5-6
CDR3nt: TGTGCCAGCCGGGAGGGGGGAAACTATGGCTACACCTTC
CDR3aa: CASREGGNYGYTF

abundance: once
j_gene: TRBJ2-1
d_gene: .
v_gene: TRBV18
CDR3nt: TGTGCCAGCTCACCGAGAGGGTACAATGAGCAGTTCTTC
CDR3aa: CASSPRGYNEQFF